The rows below give T cell receptor beta chains drawn from one sample of a study of shared clonotypes between healthy human individuals. Sequencing was performed with immunoSEQ multiplex PCR; in TCRdb, only in-frame clones are kept and a portion is missing. The top ten hold around 12% of the sample, which has fewer than 550,000 clones, about 79% seen once. The sample taken for sequencing was PBMCs. These receptors were taken from a middle-aged woman in good health. Some clones in this sample may be carry-over from other donors' samples. CDR3s include the opening cysteine and the closing phenylalanine or tryptophan. D genes are given only for firm matches.

TRBV19	TRBD1	TRBJ2-7	CASSGQGRTPLSYEQYF
TRBV5-1	TRBD2	TRBJ2-3	CASSNPDGGTDTQYF
TRBV1	NA	TRBJ1-5	CTSSHGQPGTPQHF
TRBV27	NA	TRBJ2-7	CASSIAGTPYEQYF
TRBV28	NA	TRBJ2-3	CASSLRLDSRRADTQYF
TRBV13	NA	TRBJ1-1	CASSQVSGVHTEAFF
TRBV28	TRBD2	TRBJ2-1	CASTRAGSEYNEQFF
TRBV10-3	NA	TRBJ2-1	CAIKPAETHNEQFF
TRBV27	TRBD1	TRBJ1-2	CASSTTGGDGGGYTF
TRBV7-2	TRBD2	TRBJ2-1	CASSQGGLAGRNEQFF
TRBV7-2	NA	TRBJ2-1	CASSLAGTPGNEQFF
TRBV9	TRBD2	TRBJ2-1	CASSRTSGSSYNEQFF
TRBV11-1	NA	TRBJ2-4	CASSAGQIAKNIQYF
TRBV6-6	TRBD1	TRBJ1-5	CASSGGQVNQPQHF
TRBV7-2	NA	TRBJ2-1	CASSSEPLDNEQFF
TRBV5-8	NA	TRBJ2-7	CASSLLAGSYEQYF
TRBV6-4	TRBD2	TRBJ2-3	CASSDPRASGREDTQYF
TRBV5-6	TRBD2	TRBJ2-1	CASSRGLVAGEQFF
TRBV28	NA	TRBJ1-2	CASIPGPARGGYTF
TRBV5-4	NA	TRBJ1-3	CASSFAQGGNTIYF
TRBV6-1	NA	TRBJ2-1	CASRTSRSSYNEQFF
TRBV7-2	NA	TRBJ1-4	CASSRIPGKEKLFF
TRBV11-1	NA	TRBJ2-3	CASSAGQRTQYF
TRBV7-9	TRBD1	TRBJ1-2	CASSSGTVYGYTF
TRBV7-2	TRBD2	TRBJ2-7	CASRTRSGEGSYEQYF
TRBV28	TRBD2	TRBJ2-7	CASSPPGRAYEQYF
TRBV18	NA	TRBJ1-3	CASSPRRDSGNTIYF
TRBV18	TRBD1	TRBJ1-5	CASSPGTAGSQPQHF
TRBV5-4	NA	TRBJ1-2	CASSSEEYGYTF
TRBV18	TRBD2	TRBJ2-1	CASSLTSGSGDEQFF
TRBV11-2	NA	TRBJ2-2	CASTHNRDVRGTGELFF
TRBV9	TRBD2	TRBJ2-7	CASSPGTSGYEQYF
TRBV18	TRBD1	TRBJ2-7	CASSPFVTRQGSEQYF
TRBV28	TRBD2	TRBJ2-3	CASRTGGESTDTQYF
TRBV5-1	TRBD1	TRBJ2-2	CASSRQGEGTGELFF
TRBV19	TRBD1	TRBJ2-5	CASSINRGSEETQYF
TRBV6-5	NA	TRBJ2-1	CASSYSILAHEQFF
TRBV19	NA	TRBJ2-2	CASPQILHNTGELFF
TRBV29-1	TRBD2	TRBJ2-2	CSVSRTSFMCWGELFF
TRBV11-2	NA	TRBJ2-7	CASSYKGLGAGSYEQYF
TRBV19	NA	TRBJ1-4	CASSIWGATNEKLFF